The T cell receptor (beta chain) under discussion was sequenced for a study of circulating CD8 cells and anti-PD-1 response in melanoma. With 8 bases removed from V and 9 bases from J, the gap between germline ends came to 14 bases. The CDR3 contains 11 residues. Each library started from roughly 15 ng of total RNA using the QIAseq Immune Repertoire TCR panel. Each CDR3 protein is one row after TCRdb ran MiXCR on the reads. The table has a few hundred distinct CDR3 sequences, 6% to 8.5% seen once. Live CD3+CD8+TCRalphabeta+ cells were sorted into four subsets by PD-1 and/or TIGIT. This clonotype was picked up one time. The target antigen is unknown. A much bigger clone sits one base away, suggesting this may be a read error. The study's findings and limits: Previously treated and treatment-naive patients were pooled together. DNEG was most diverse; TIGIT repertoires were least diverse. Clonotype sharing was highest between DPOS and TIGIT subsets.

The sequencing here drew on CD8+ T cells from PBMCs, taken at baseline or after one month of anti-PD-1 therapy (not recorded which). The V and J genes are TRBV12-3 or TRBV12-4 and TRBJ2-7; D is uncertain. The sequence was collected from a human donor with melanoma. The CDR3 sequence is CASAIGHGQYF. In nucleotides, the CDR3 is TGTGCCAGCGCAATCGGTCACGGGCAGTACTTC.